This is a list of T cell receptor beta chains from one sample in a study of cytomegalovirus exposure and HLA in healthy donors. Sequenced by immunoSEQ multiplex PCR; TCRdb stores in-frame clones only, minus some. The sample has 50,000 to 70,000 clones; 95% are singletons. Sequencing was done on a sample of PBMCs. The receptors shown here come from a young woman in good health and CMV-seropositive. The conserved cysteine and the conserved F or W are not part of the CDR3 here.

V	J	CDR3
TRBV30	TRBJ2-7	AWRDRGIYEQY
TRBV28	TRBJ1-4	ASSYLQENPATNEKLF
TRBV5-4	TRBJ1-2	ASSPGQGNTNYGYT
TRBV28	TRBJ2-7	ASSLDRTSYEQY
TRBV4-2	TRBJ1-2	ASSQGGNGYGYT
TRBV15	TRBJ2-5	ATSPTTLAKQETQY
TRBV6-5	TRBJ1-5	ASSISGGGNQPQH
TRBV6-5	TRBJ2-7	ASMEGRGYEQY
TRBV10-1	TRBJ2-7	ASSERVGQQY
TRBV27	TRBJ2-1	ASSLGGINEQF
TRBV6-1	TRBJ1-1	ASTRQGEAF